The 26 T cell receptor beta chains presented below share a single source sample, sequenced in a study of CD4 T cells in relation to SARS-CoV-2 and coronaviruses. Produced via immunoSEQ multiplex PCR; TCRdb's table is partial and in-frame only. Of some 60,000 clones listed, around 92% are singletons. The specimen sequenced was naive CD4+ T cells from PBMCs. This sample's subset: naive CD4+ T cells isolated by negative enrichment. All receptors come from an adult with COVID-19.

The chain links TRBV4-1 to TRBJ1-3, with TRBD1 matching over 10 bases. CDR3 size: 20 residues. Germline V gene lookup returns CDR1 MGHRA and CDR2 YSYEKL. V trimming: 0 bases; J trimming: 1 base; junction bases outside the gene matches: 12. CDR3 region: CASSQDLATGGFSSGNTIYF. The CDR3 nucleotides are TGCGCCAGCAGCCAAGATCTGGCGACAGGGGGCTTTTCTTCTGGAAACACCATATATTTT.

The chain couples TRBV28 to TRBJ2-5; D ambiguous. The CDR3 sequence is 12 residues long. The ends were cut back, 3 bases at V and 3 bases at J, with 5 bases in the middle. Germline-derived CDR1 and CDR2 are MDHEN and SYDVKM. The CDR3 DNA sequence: TGTGCCAGCAGTTTCCGAAAAGAGACCCAGTACTTC. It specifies CASSFRKETQYF.

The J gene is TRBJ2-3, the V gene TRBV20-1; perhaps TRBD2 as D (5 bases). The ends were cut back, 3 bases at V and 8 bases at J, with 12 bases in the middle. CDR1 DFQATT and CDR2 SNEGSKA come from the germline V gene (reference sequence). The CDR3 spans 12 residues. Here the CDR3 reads CSASAPSGTQYF. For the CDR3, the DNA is TGCAGTGCTAGTGCGCCCAGCGGTACGCAGTATTTT.

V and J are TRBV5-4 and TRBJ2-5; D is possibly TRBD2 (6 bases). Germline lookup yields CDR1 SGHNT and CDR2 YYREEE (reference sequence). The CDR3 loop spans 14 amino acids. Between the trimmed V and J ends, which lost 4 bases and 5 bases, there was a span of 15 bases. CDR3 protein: CASSRREGRETQYF. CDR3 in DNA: TGTGCCAGCAGCAGGCGAGAGGGGAGGGAGACCCAGTACTTC.

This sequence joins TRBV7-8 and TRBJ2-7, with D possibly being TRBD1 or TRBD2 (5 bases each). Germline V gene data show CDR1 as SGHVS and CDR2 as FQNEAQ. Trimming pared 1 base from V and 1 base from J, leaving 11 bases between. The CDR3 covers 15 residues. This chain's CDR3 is CASSLDRSGSYEQYF. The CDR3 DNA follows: TGTGCCAGCAGCTTAGACAGGAGCGGTTCCTACGAGCAGTACTTC.

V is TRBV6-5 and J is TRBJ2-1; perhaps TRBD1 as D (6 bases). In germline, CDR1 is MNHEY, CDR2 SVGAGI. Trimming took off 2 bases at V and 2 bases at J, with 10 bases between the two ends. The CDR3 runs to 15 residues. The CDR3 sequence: CASSYEGQTYNEQFF. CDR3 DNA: TGTGCCAGCAGTTACGAAGGACAGACCTACAATGAGCAGTTCTTC.

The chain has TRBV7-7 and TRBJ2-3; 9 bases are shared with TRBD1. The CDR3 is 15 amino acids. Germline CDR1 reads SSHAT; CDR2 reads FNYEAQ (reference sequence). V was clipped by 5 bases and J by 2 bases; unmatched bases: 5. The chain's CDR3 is CASSRGTGITDTQYF. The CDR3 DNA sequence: TGTGCCAGCAGCCGGGGGACAGGGATCACAGATACGCAGTATTTT.

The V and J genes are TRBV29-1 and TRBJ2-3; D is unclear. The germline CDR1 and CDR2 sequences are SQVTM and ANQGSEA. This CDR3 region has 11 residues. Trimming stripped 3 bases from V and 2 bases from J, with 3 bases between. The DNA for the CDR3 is TGCAGCGTTGATCTCACAGATACGCAGTATTTT. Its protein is CSVDLTDTQYF.

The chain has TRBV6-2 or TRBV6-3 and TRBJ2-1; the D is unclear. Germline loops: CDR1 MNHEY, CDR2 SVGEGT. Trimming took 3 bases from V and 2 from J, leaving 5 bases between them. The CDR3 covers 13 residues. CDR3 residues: CASSYIPYNEQFF. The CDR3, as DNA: TGTGCCAGCAGTTATATACCCTACAATGAGCAGTTCTTC.

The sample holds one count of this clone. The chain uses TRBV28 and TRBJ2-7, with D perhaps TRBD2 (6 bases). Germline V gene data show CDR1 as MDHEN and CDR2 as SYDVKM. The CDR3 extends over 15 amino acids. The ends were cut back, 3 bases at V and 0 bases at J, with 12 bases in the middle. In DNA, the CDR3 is TGTGCCAGCAGTTTTGGGGCGGGGAGCTCCTACGAGCAGTACTTC. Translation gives CASSFGAGSSYEQYF.

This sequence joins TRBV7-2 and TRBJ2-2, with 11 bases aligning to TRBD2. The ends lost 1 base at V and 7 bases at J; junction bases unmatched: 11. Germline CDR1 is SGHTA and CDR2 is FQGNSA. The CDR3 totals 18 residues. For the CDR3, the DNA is TGTGCCAGCAGCTTAGGTTTAGCGGGAGGGCCGGGGGTCGGGGAGCTGTTTTTT. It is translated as CASSLGLAGGPGVGELFF.

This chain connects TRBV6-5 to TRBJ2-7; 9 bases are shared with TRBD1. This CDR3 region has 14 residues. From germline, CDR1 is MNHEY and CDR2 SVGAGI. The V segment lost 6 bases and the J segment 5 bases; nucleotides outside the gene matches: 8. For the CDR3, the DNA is TGTGCCAGCAGCAGATCCACAGGGGGCAACGAGCAGTACTTC. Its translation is CASSRSTGGNEQYF.

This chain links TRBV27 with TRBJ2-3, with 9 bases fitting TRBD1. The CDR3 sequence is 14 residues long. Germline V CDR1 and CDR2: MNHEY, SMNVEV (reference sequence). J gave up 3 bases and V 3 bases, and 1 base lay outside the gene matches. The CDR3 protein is CASSLDRGTDTQYF. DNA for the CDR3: TGTGCCAGCAGTTTGGACAGGGGAACAGATACGCAGTATTTT.

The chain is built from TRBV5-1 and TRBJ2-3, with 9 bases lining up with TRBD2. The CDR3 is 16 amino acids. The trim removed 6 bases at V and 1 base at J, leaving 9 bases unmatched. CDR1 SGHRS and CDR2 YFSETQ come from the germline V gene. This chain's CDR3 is CASTSGTLRGTDTQYF. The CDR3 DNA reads TGCGCCAGCACTAGCGGGACATTGCGGGGCACAGATACGCAGTATTTT.

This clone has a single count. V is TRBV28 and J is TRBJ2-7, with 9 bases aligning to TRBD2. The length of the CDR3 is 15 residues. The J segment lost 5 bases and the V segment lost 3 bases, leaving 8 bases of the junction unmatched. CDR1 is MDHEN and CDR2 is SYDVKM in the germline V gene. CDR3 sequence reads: CASSLRSGSNHEQYF. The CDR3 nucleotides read TGTGCCAGCAGTTTGCGTAGCGGGAGCAACCACGAGCAGTACTTC.

The CDR3 sequence is CASSFFSSGNTIYF. In nucleotides, the CDR3 is TGTGCCAGCAGTTTCTTCAGCTCTGGAAACACCATATATTTT. V and J are TRBV28 and TRBJ1-3; D gene unclear. The V gene lost 3 bases and the J gene lost 0 bases, with 6 bases spanning the gap. Looked up from germline, CDR1 is MDHEN and CDR2 is SYDVKM. This CDR3 is 14 amino acids long.

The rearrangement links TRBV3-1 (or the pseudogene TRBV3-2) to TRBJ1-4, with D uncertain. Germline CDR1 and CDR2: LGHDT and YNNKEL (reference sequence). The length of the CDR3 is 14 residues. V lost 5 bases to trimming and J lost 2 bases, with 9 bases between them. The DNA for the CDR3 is TGTGCCAGCAGCGCTGGGGAGACTAATGAAAAACTGTTTTTT. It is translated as CASSAGETNEKLFF.

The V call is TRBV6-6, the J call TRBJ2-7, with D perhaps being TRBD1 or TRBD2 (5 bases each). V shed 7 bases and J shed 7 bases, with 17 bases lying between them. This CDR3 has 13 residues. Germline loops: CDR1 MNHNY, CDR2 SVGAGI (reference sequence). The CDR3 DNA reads TGTGCCAGCAAAGGGGATATTCCGGGGGAGCAGTACTTC. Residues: CASKGDIPGEQYF.

The CDR3 loop reads CASSQTSGSNEQFF. As DNA, the CDR3 is TGTGCCAGCAGCCAGACTAGCGGGAGCAATGAGCAGTTCTTC. V and J are TRBV6-6 and TRBJ2-1; 12 bases are shared with TRBD2. The CDR3 loop spans 14 amino acids. V lost 6 bases to trimming and J lost 6 bases; unmatched junction nucleotides: 3. Germline loops: CDR1 MNHNY, CDR2 SVGAGI (reference sequence).

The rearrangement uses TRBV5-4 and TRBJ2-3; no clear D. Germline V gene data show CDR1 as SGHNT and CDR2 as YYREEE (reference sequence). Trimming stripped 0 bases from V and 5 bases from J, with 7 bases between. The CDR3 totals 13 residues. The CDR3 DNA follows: TGTGCCAGCAGCTTGGCCAACAGAGATACGCAGTATTTT. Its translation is CASSLANRDTQYF. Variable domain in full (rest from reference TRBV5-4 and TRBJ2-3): ETGVTQSPTHLIKTRGQQVTLRCSSQSGHNTVSWYQQALGQGPQFIFQYYREEENGRGNFPPRFSGLQFPNYSSELNVNALELDDSALYLCASSLANRDTQYFGPGTRLTVL.

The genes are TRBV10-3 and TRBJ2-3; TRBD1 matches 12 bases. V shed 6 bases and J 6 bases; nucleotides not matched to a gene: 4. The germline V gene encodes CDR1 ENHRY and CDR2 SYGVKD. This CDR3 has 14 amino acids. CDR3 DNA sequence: TGTGCCATCAGCGGGACAGGGGGCCTTGATACGCAGTATTTT. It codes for CAISGTGGLDTQYF.

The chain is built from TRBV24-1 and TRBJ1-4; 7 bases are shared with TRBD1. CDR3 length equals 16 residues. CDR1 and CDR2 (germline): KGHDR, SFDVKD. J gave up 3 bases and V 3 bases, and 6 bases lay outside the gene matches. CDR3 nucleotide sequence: TGTGCCACCAGTGATCCGAGGACAGGCTCTAATGAAAAACTGTTTTTT. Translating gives CATSDPRTGSNEKLFF.

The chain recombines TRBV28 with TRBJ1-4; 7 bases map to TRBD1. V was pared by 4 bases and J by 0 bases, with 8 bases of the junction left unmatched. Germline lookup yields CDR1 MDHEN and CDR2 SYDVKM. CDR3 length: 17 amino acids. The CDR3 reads CASSSRDSPATNEKLFF. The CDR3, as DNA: TGTGCCAGCAGTTCCCGGGACAGCCCTGCAACTAATGAAAAACTGTTTTTT.

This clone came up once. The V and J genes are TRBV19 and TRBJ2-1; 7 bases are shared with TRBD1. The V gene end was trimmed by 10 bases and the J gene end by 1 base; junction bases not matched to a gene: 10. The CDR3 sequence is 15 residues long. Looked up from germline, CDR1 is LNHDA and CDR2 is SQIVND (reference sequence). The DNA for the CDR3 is TGTGCCACCCAGAAGTGGACAGGTTCCTACAATGAGCAGTTCTTC. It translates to CATQKWTGSYNEQFF.

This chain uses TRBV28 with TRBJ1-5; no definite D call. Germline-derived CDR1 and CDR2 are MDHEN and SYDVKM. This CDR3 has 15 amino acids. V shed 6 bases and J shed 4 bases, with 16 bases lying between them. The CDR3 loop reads CASSSDLTPNQPQHF. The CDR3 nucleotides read TGTGCCAGCAGCTCCGACCTAACCCCGAATCAGCCCCAGCATTTT.

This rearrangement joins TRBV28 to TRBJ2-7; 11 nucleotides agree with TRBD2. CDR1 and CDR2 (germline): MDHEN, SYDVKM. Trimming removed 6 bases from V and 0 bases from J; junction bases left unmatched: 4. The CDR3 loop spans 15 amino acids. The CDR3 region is CASRTTSGNSYEQYF. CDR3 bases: TGTGCCAGCAGGACGACTAGCGGGAACTCCTACGAGCAGTACTTC.